These 24 T cell receptor beta chains were all obtained from the same sample, sequenced in a study of tumor-infiltrating lymphocytes in primary liver carcinoma. Synthesis of TCR beta cDNA was carried out from 500 ng total RNA with a constant-region primer. Slightly modified ARM-PCR with three nested multiplex PCR rounds yielded TCR beta libraries. For 10 cycles apiece, the opening two PCR rounds ran with TRBV1-TRBV30 forward primers and a C-beta reverse primer. A single record per CDR3 protein comes from TCRdb applying MiXCR to the multiplex PCR reads. This sample has 90,000 to 150,000 distinct CDR3 sequences; around 70% occur once, and the top ten carry around 8.1%. Between roughly 18 and 30 mg of unsorted bulk tissue served as the source from which RNA and DNA were co-extracted. Sequenced input: tumor-adjacent normal liver tissue. These TCRs come from a woman in her sixties with primary liver carcinoma and hepatitis B virus infection.

This clonotype came up once. With a much larger clone just one base away, this may be a read error. J is TRBJ2-2 and V is TRBV5-1, with D perhaps matching TRBD1 (6 bases). The length of the CDR3 is 14 residues. Per the germline V gene, CDR1 is SGHRS and CDR2 is YFSETQ. V lost 6 bases to trimming and J lost 1 base, with 10 bases between them. This chain's CDR3 is CASTLTGNTGELFF. The CDR3 region has the DNA TGCGCCAGCACCCTGACAGGGAACACCGGGGAGCTGTTTTTT.

About this clonotype itself: A junction boundary mismatches the germline segment, possibly from a read error. The chain has TRBV5-4 and TRBJ2-5, with a possible D match to TRBD2 (5 bases). Germline V gene sequence: CDR1 SGHNT, CDR2 YYREEE (reference sequence). The CDR3 contains 16 residues. Here the CDR3 reads CASSLSGLSVQETQYF. The CDR3 DNA reads as TGTGCTAGCAGTCTTAGTGGACTGTCCGTTCAAGAGACCCAGTACTTC.

In this sample, this clonotype turned up many times. The J gene is TRBJ2-1, the V gene TRBV12-3 or TRBV12-4, with 13 bases lining up with TRBD2. Trimming took 1 base from V and 9 from J; bases not matched to a gene: 3. This CDR3 comprises 15 residues. In DNA, the CDR3 is TGTGCCAGCAGTTTAGAACTAGCGGGAGGGGGTGAGCAGTTCTTC. This gives the protein CASSLELAGGGEQFF.

By frequency in the sample, this clonotype is medium-sized. V and J are TRBV12-3 or TRBV12-4 and TRBJ1-1; TRBD1 aligns across 9 bases. V trimming: 5 bases; J trimming: 2 bases; junction bases outside the gene matches: 6. CDR3 size: 15 residues. CDR3 DNA sequence: TGTGCCAGCAGTCGAAGAACAGGGGGCAACACTGAAGCTTTCTTT. Residues: CASSRRTGGNTEAFF.

As for this clonotype: One end of the junction does not line up with germline, which may come from a read error. The genes are TRBV4-1 and TRBJ2-1, with D uncertain. Germline V CDR1 and CDR2: MGHRA, YSYEKL. This CDR3 has 15 amino acids. The CDR3 DNA follows: TGCGCCAGCAACCCCATAGCTCGTTCCTACAATGAGCTGTTCTTC. Its translation is CASNPIARSYNELFF.

The chain employs TRBV11-3 and TRBJ1-4; tentatively, D is TRBD1 (6 bases). CDR3 length: 21 residues. V was trimmed by 8 bases and J by 8 bases, leaving 39 bases between them. CDR1 is SGHNT and CDR2 is YENEEA in the germline V gene. The CDR3 coding sequence is TGTGCCAGCTCTAGGGGGGCAGGGCCCCCCACAACAAAGAGAATAACCGAAAAACTGTTTTTT. Translating it yields CASSRGAGPPTTKRITEKLFF.

This clonotype was seen more than once but under ten times. The rearrangement joins TRBV11-2 to TRBJ2-1, with 12 nucleotides matching TRBD2. V lost 2 bases and J lost 5; bases outside the gene matches: 10. Germline values: CDR1 SGHAT, CDR2 FQNNGV. This CDR3 spans 18 amino acids. For the CDR3, the DNA is TGTGCCAGCAGCTTAAACCTAGCCGGACTAGCGGGGAACAATGAGCAGTTCTTC. Translation gives CASSLNLAGLAGNNEQFF.

With regard to this clonotype: In this CDR3 the conserved last residue, phenylalanine or tryptophan, is missing, so a read error is likely. The chain links TRBV29-1 to TRBJ1-6; D is ambiguous. Per the germline V gene, CDR1 is SQVTM and CDR2 is ANQGSEA. CDR3 size: 13 residues. V was trimmed by 6 bases and J by 7 bases, leaving 13 bases between them. CDR3 DNA: TGCAGCGTGACAAAGGGAGCCAATTCACCCCTCCACTTA. Translated, it gives CSVTKGANSPLHL.

On this clonotype: At one of its ends the junction is not consistent with the germline gene, which may arise from a read error. V is TRBV29-1 and J is TRBJ2-3; TRBD2 matches 8 bases. Germline V lookup: CDR1 SQVTM, CDR2 ANQGSEA. This CDR3 is 15 amino acids long. CDR3 coding DNA: TGCAACTCACGAGGGCTAGCGGGCGTCACAGATATGCAGTATTTT. Translating it yields CNSRGLAGVTDMQYF.

Concerning this clonotype itself: Given the absence of the conserved phenylalanine or tryptophan at the CDR3 end, a read error is likely. This chain connects TRBV6-2 or TRBV6-3 to TRBJ2-2; D is unresolved. Germline CDR1 is MNHEY and CDR2 is SVGEGT. The length of the CDR3 is 15 residues. V lost 2 bases and J lost 5, with 12 bases in between. CDR3 residues: CASSYGGLKTGELFS. The CDR3 DNA follows: TGTGCCAGCAGTTACGGTGGCCTGAAAACCGGGGAGCTGTTTTCT.

The V gene is TRBV29-1, the J gene TRBJ2-1; the D is unclear. Germline V gene sequence: CDR1 SQVTM, CDR2 ANQGSEA. This CDR3 spans 14 amino acids. Trimming left V 5 bases short and J 1 base short, with 12 bases between. This CDR3 reads CSVNRELSYNEQFF. The CDR3 DNA follows: TGCAGCGTTAACCGTGAGTTATCCTACAATGAGCAGTTCTTC.

With regard to this clonotype: This clone may be a read error of a much larger clone one base away. The CDR3 here is CASSIDTNEQYF. DNA of the CDR3: TGTGCCAGCAGCATAGACACAAACGAGCAGTACTTC. This chain uses TRBV28 with TRBJ2-7; D is ambiguous. The length of the CDR3 is 12 residues. Germline V gene lookup returns CDR1 MDHEN and CDR2 SYDVKM. Trimming shortened V by 6 bases and J by 5 bases, and 11 bases separated the two germline ends.

With regard to this clonotype: Sequence at one end of the junction differs from germline and may be a read error. The chain couples TRBV12-3 or TRBV12-4 to TRBJ2-7, with TRBD1 as a possible D gene (5 bases). The CDR3 extends over 14 amino acids. CDR3 amino acids: CASSQTRGSYEQYF. The CDR3 DNA is TGTGCCAGCAGTCAGACAAGGGGATCCTATGAGCAGTACTTC.

This clonotype is medium-sized (0.01 to 0.1%) in the sample. The V call is TRBV10-2, the J call TRBJ2-5; 13 bases fit TRBD2. V shed 2 bases and J 6 bases; nucleotides not matched to a gene: 6. Germline assignment: CDR1 WSHSY and CDR2 SAAADI. The CDR3 runs to 16 residues. The CDR3 reads CASSEELAGGRKTQYF. The CDR3 nucleotides are TGCGCCAGCAGTGAGGAACTAGCGGGAGGGCGAAAGACCCAGTACTTC.

A note on this clonotype: One junction end disagrees with the germline gene, perhaps due to a read error. This chain uses TRBV7-8 with TRBJ2-1; D is uncertain. There are 15 residues in the CDR3. Germline V gene sequence: CDR1 SGHVS, CDR2 FQNEAQ. DNA for the CDR3: TGTGTCAGCAACCCCCAGCCGGGCTCCTACAATGAGCAGTTCTTC. Translating it yields CVSNPQPGSYNEQFF.

This clonotype was found many times. The CDR3 DNA is TGCAGCGTTTGCCAAACCGGGACAGGGAACACTGAAGCTTTCTTT. This codes for CSVCQTGTGNTEAFF. This chain connects TRBV29-1 to TRBJ1-1; the match to TRBD1 covers 8 bases. Germline trimming cut 5 bases from V and 1 base from J; bases unmatched to any gene: 9. Germline CDR1 is SQVTM and CDR2 is ANQGSEA. The CDR3 sequence is 15 residues long.

With respect to this clonotype: The junction departs from germline at one end; a sequencing error may be responsible. This chain connects TRBV6-2 or TRBV6-3 to TRBJ2-2; D is possibly TRBD2 (6 bases). The CDR3 has 15 residues. Germline assignment: CDR1 MNHEY and CDR2 SVGEGT. The CDR3 spells CASRNGGCVAGELFF. CDR3 in DNA: TGTGCCAGCAGAAACGGAGGGTGTGTTGCCGGGGAACTGTTTTTT.

This clonotype was observed at least ten times. CDR3 region: CASRSGQGDQPQHF. DNA for the CDR3: TGTGCCAGCAGGTCGGGACAGGGAGACCAGCCCCAGCATTTT. This rearrangement joins TRBV12-3 or TRBV12-4 to TRBJ1-5; 9 bases agree with TRBD1. J gave up 7 bases and V 6 bases, and 7 bases lay outside the gene matches. This CDR3 comprises 14 residues.

Comment on this clonotype: This may stem from a read error, because a much larger clone lies one nucleotide away. This chain connects TRBV30 to TRBJ2-6, with 11 bases matching TRBD1. The CDR3 totals 16 residues. The V gene's germline CDR1 is GTSNPN and CDR2 SVGIG (reference sequence). This CDR3 is CAGQGGSYSGANLLTF. In nucleotides, the CDR3 is TGTGCGGGACAGGGGGGGAGCTACTCTGGGGCCAACCTCCTGACTTTC.

As concerns this clonotype: With a much larger clone just one base away, this may be a read error. The chain combines TRBV5-1 with TRBJ2-1; D is perhaps TRBD2 (6 bases). Between the trimmed V and J ends, which lost 0 bases and 7 bases, there was a span of 14 bases. Looked up from germline, CDR1 is SGHRS and CDR2 is YFSETQ. The CDR3 totals 15 residues. As DNA, the CDR3 is TGCGCCAGCAGCTTGGTTTCAACGGCGGGGAATGAGCAGTTCTTC. It yields the protein CASSLVSTAGNEQFF.

Remarks on this clonotype: Likely a read error: the CDR3 ends without its conserved phenylalanine or tryptophan. The chain combines TRBV4-2 with TRBJ2-7; 13 nucleotides match TRBD2. The CDR3 spans 15 residues. The junction had 6 bases not matched to a gene; V was cut back by 4 bases and J by 6 bases. Germline V gives CDR1 LGHNA, CDR2 YNFKEQ. CDR3 bases: TGTGCCAGCAGCCTTGGACTAGCGGGAGCCTGCGAGCAGTACCTC. Translation gives CASSLGLAGACEQYL.

This chain links TRBV11-2 with TRBJ2-4, with 9 bases identical to TRBD2. This CDR3 has 17 residues. Germline-derived CDR1 and CDR2 are SGHAT and FQNNGV. The junction had 17 bases not matched to a gene; V was cut back by 6 bases and J by 8 bases. The CDR3 protein is CASSPDRLLRGRDIQYF. The CDR3 bases are TGTGCCAGCAGTCCAGACAGGCTACTACGCGGGAGGGACATTCAGTACTTC.

The rearrangement uses TRBV11-2 and TRBJ2-5; TRBD2 is a possible D gene (5 bases). This CDR3 has 13 residues. Germline V gene lookup returns CDR1 SGHAT and CDR2 FQNNGV. The CDR3 loop is CVNSGRPQETQYF. In DNA form, the CDR3 reads TGTGTTAACAGCGGACGGCCACAAGAGACCCAGTACTTC.

The chain carries TRBV11-2 and TRBJ1-1, with 8 bases fitting TRBD1. Trimming removed 6 bases from V and 5 bases from J; junction bases left unmatched: 8. The CDR3 is 14 amino acids. Per germline, CDR1 SGHAT and CDR2 FQNNGV. The CDR3 sequence is CASSLNRGDTEAFF. The CDR3 DNA follows: TGTGCCAGCAGTTTGAACAGGGGGGATACTGAAGCTTTCTTT.